Included here is one T cell receptor (beta chain) sequence, with context. The sample's time point: persistent/refractory GD, antithyroid drugs over 5 years with positive TRAb. PBMC-derived RNA was used for the TCR library. Library construction for TCR beta used iRepertoire HTBI primers and Arm-PCR of CDR3 regions. Per the authors' pipeline: Identification of gene segments yielded some 61 TRBV and roughly 15 TRBJ across samples. One entry per CDR3 protein, called by TCRdb with MiXCR from the multiplex PCR reads. The V and J calls were not made by the authors but by TCRdb's processing. Among approximately 400,000 distinct CDR3 sequences listed, about 25% were seen once. The data are from a study of regulatory T cells in long-lasting Graves disease. Study-wide background: Persistent cases took antithyroid drugs over 5 years and stayed TSH receptor antibody positive.

The CDR3 contains 17 residues. Germline-derived CDR1 and CDR2 are LGHDT and YNNKEL (reference sequence). With 0 bases clipped from V and 6 bases from J, the junction kept 10 bases outside the gene matches. Sequenced material: peripheral blood mononuclear cells (PBMCs), taken when the disease was refractory, from a patient treated with antithyroid drugs. The receptor comes from a female donor with Graves disease. The chain joins TRBV3-1 to TRBJ1-2; 10 bases match TRBD1. The CDR3 DNA follows: TGTGCCAGCAGCCAAGATTGGGGACAGGGGACTCCAAATGGCTACACCTTC. As protein: CASSQDWGQGTPNGYTF.